The source of this TCR beta chain is a study of beta chain features in type 1 diabetes. About the study: Age, gender and cell yields were alike across patients and healthy donors.

General study findings and limits: Comparison showed that naive, central memory and Treg TCRB repertoires appeared more similar among patients than among healthy donors.

A word on this clone: No antigen is known for it.

The sequenced template was cDNA made from the entire isolated RNA. Produced via immunoSEQ multiplex PCR; TCRdb's table is partial and in-frame only. The table includes around 160,000 clones, nearly 50% detected once. CD45RO/CCR7/CD25/CD127/CD95/CD27 sorting isolated CD4+ naive, central memory, regulatory and stem cell-like memory cells. The TCR was taken from a man aged 18 to 29 in good health. The sample taken for sequencing was Tregs from blood.

CDR3 in DNA: TGTGCCAGCAGCTTTGGACAGGGGAACACTGAAGCTTTCTTT. It specifies CASSFGQGNTEAFF. The chain recombines TRBV7-9 with TRBJ1-1, with 8 positions matching TRBD1. Germline V lookup: CDR1 SEHNR, CDR2 FQNEAQ (reference sequence). After removal of 3 bases from V and 1 base from J, the junction contained 1 base not matched to a gene. This CDR3 is built from 14 residues.